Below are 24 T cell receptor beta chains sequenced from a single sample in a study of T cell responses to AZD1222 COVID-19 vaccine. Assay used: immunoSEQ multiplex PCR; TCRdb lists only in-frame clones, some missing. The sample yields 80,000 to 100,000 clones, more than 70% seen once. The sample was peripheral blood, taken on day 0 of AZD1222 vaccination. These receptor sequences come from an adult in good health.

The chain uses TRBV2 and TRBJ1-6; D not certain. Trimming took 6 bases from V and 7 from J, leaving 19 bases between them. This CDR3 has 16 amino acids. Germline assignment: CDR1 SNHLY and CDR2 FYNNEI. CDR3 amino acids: CASSPSPTRSNSPLHF. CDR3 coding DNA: TGTGCCAGCAGCCCCTCCCCCACAAGATCAAATTCACCCCTCCACTTT.

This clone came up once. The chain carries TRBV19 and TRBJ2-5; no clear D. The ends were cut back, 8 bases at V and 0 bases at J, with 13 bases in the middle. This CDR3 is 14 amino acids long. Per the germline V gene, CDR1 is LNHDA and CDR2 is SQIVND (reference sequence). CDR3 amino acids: CASAARHNQETQYF. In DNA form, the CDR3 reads TGTGCCAGTGCGGCCCGACACAACCAAGAGACCCAGTACTTC. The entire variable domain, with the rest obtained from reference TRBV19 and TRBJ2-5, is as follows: DGGITQSPKYLFRKEGQNVTLSCEQNLNHDAMYWYRQDPGQGLRLIYYSQIVNDFQKGDIAEGYSVSREKKESFPLTVTSAQKNPTAFYLCASAARHNQETQYFGPGTRLLVL.

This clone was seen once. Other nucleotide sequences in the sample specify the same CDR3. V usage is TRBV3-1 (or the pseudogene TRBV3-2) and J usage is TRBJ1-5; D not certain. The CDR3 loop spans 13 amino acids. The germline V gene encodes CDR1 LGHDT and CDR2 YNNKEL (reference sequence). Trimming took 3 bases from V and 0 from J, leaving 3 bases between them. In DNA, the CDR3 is TGTGCCAGCAGCCAGGATAGCAATCAGCCCCAGCATTTT. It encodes CASSQDSNQPQHF.

The CDR3 is CASSPLDINEQYF. CDR3 DNA sequence: TGTGCCAGCTCACCACTTGACATCAACGAGCAGTACTTC. This sequence joins TRBV18 and TRBJ2-7; D is uncertain. This CDR3 spans 13 amino acids. In germline, CDR1 is KGHSH, CDR2 LQKENI. Trimming took 1 base from V and 5 from J, leaving 9 bases between them.

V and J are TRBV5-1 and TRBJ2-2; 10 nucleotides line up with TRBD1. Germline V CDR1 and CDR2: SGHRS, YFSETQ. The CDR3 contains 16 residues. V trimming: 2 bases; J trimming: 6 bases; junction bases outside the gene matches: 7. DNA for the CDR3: TGCGCCAGCAGCTTCGCGACAGGGGGCGCCGCCGGGGAGCTGTTTTTT. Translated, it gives CASSFATGGAAGELFF.

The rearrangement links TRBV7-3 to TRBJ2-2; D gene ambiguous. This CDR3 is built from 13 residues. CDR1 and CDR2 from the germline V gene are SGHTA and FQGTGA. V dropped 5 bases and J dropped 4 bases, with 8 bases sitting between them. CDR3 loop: CASSARVTGELFF. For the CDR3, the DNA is TGTGCCAGCAGCGCTAGGGTCACCGGGGAGCTGTTTTTT. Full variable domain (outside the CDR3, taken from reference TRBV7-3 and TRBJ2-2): GAGVSQTPSNKVTEKGKYVELRCDPISGHTALYWYRQSLGQGPEFLIYFQGTGAADDSGLPNDRFFAVRPEGSVSTLKIQRTERGDSAVYLCASSARVTGELFFGEGSRLTVL.

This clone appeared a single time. The CDR3 DNA reads as TGCGCCAGCAGCGCGGGCCCGGGGGATGAAAAACTGTTTTTT. Residues: CASSAGPGDEKLFF. V gene TRBV5-1 combines with J gene TRBJ1-4, with a weak D call TRBD1 (5 bases). Trimming took 4 bases from V and 6 from J, leaving 13 bases between them. The CDR3 spans 14 residues. Germline V gene data show CDR1 as SGHRS and CDR2 as YFSETQ.

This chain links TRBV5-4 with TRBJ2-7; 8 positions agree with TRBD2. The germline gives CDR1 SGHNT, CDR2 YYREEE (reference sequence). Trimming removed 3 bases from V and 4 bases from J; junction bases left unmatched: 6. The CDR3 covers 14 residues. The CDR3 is CASSYAGGGYEQYF. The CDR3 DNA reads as TGTGCCAGCAGCTACGCGGGGGGTGGATACGAGCAGTACTTC.

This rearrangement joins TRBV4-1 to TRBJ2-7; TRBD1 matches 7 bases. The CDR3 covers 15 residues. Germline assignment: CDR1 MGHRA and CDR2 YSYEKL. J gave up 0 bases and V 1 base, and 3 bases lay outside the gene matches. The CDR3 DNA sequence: TGCGCCAGCAGCCAAGCGGGACAGCTCTCCTACGAGCAGTACTTC. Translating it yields CASSQAGQLSYEQYF.

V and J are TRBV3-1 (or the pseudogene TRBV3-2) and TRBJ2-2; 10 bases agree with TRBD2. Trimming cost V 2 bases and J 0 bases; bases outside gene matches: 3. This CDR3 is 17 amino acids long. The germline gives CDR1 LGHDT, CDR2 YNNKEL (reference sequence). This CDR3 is CASSQHTSGANTGELFF. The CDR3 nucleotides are TGTGCCAGCAGCCAACACACTAGCGGGGCGAACACCGGGGAGCTGTTTTTT.

The CDR3 region is CASTTGGFVGYTF. Written as DNA, the CDR3 is TGTGCCAGCACCACTGGAGGTTTCGTCGGCTACACCTTC. The chain combines TRBV12-3 or TRBV12-4 with TRBJ1-2; D is unclear. This CDR3 region has 13 residues. Deletions cut 7 bases from V and 8 bases from J, with 17 bases between.

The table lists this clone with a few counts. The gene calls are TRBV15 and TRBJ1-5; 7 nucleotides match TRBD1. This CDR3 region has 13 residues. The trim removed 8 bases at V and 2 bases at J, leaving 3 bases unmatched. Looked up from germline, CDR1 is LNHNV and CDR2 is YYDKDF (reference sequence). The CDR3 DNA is TGTGCCACCGGCGGGACAGGCAATCAGCCCCAGCATTTT. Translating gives CATGGTGNQPQHF.

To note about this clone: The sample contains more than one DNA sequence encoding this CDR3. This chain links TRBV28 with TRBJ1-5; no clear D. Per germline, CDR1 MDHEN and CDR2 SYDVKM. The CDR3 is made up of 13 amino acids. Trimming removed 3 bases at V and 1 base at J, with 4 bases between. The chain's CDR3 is CASSFGSNQPQHF. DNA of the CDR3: TGTGCCAGCAGTTTCGGCAGCAATCAGCCCCAGCATTTT.

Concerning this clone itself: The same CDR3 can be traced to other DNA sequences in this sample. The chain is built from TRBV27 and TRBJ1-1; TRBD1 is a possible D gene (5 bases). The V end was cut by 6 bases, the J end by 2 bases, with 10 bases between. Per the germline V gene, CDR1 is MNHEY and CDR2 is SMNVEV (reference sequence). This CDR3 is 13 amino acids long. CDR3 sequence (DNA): TGTGCCAGCAGACTTCAGGGTAACACTGAAGCTTTCTTT. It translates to CASRLQGNTEAFF.

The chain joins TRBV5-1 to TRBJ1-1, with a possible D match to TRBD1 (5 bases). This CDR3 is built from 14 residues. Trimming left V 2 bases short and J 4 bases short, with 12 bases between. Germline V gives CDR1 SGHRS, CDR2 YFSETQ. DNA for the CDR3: TGCGCCAGCAGCTTCCGGGACCTAGGCACTGAAGCTTTCTTT. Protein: CASSFRDLGTEAFF.

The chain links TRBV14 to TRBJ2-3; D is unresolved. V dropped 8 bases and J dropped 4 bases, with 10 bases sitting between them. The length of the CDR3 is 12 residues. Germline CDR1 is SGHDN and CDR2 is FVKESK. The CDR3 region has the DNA TGTGCCAGCGGCAGTAACGCAGATACGCAGTATTTT. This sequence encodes CASGSNADTQYF.

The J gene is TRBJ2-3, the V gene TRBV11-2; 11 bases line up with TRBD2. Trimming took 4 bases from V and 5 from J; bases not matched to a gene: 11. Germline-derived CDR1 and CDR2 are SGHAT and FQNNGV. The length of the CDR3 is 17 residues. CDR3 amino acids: CASSSALLAGGVDTQYF. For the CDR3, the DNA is TGTGCCAGCAGCTCCGCCCTGCTAGCGGGGGGTGTAGATACGCAGTATTTT.

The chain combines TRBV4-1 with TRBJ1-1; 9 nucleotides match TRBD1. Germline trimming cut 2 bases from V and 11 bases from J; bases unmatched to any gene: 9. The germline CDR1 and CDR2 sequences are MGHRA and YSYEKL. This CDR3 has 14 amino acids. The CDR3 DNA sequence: TGCGCCAGCAGCCAAACCGACAGGGGGTTTGACGCTTTCTTT. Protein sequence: CASSQTDRGFDAFF.

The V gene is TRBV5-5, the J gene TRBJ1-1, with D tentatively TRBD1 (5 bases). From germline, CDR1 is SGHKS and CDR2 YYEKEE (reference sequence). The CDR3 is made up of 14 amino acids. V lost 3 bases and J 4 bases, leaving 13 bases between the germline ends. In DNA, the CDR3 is TGTGCCAGCAGCTCTCACGGGGGATCCACTGAAGCTTTCTTT. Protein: CASSSHGGSTEAFF. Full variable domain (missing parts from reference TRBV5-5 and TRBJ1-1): DAGVTQSPTHLIKTRGQQVTLRCSPISGHKSVSWYQQVLGQGPQFIFQYYEKEERGRGNFPDRFSARQFPNYSSELNVNALLLGDSALYLCASSSHGGSTEAFFGQGTRLTVV.

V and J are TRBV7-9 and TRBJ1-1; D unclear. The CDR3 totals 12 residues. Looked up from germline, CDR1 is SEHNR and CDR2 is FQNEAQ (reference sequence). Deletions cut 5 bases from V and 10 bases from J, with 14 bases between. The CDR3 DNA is TGTGCCAGCAGCCTATCGGAGCGGGGAGCTTTCTTT. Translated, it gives CASSLSERGAFF.

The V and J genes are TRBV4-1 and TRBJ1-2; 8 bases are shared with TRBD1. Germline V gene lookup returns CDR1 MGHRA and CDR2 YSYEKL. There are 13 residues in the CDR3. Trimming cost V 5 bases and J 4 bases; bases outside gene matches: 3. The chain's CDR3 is CASSWDRTYGYTF. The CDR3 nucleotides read TGCGCCAGCAGCTGGGACAGGACCTATGGCTACACCTTC.

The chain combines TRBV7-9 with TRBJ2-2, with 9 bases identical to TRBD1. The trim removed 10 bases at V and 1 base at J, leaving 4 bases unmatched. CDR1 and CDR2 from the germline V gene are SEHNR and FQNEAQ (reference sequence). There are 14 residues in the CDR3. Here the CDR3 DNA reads TGTGCCACTTCGGACAGGGGGAACACCGGGGAGCTGTTTTTT. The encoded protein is CATSDRGNTGELFF.

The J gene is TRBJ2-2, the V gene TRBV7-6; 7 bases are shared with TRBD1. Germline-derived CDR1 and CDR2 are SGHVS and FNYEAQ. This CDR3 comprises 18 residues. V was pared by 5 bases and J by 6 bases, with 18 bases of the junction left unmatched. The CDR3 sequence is CASSRAEGTDLRAGELFF. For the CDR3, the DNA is TGTGCCAGCAGCCGGGCGGAAGGGACAGACTTGAGAGCCGGGGAGCTGTTTTTT. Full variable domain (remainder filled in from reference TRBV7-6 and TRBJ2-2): GAGVSQSPRYKVTKRGQDVALRCDPISGHVSLYWYRQALGQGPEFLTYFNYEAQQDKSGLPNDRFSAERPEGSISTLTIQRTEQRDSAMYRCASSRAEGTDLRAGELFFGEGSRLTVL.

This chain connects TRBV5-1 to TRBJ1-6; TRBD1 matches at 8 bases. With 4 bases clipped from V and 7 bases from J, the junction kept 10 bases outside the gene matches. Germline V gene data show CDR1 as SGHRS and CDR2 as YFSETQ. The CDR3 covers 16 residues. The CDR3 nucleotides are TGCGCCAGCAGCGACATGCGACAGGGGACAAATTCACCCCTCCACTTT. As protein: CASSDMRQGTNSPLHF.